These 24 T cell receptor beta chains were all obtained from the same sample, sequenced in a study of beta chain features in type 1 diabetes. cDNA synthesis used the whole RNA isolate, giving expressed TCRB sequences. Repertoires were generated with immunoSEQ multiplex PCR, while TCRdb's copy carries only in-frame clones and drops some. The sample holds hundreds of thousands of clones, approximately 30% seen once. Sequenced: naive CD4+ T cells from blood. The receptors derive from a young man in good health.

This clone was seen a handful of times. V usage is TRBV10-3 and J usage is TRBJ2-7; TRBD2 matches 12 bases. V gave up 6 bases and J gave up 3 bases; unmatched junction bases: 3. The CDR3 has 14 residues. CDR1 and CDR2 from the germline V gene are ENHRY and SYGVKD. The CDR3 here is CAIRLAGGDYEQYF. As DNA, the CDR3 is TGTGCCATCAGACTAGCGGGAGGAGACTACGAGCAGTACTTC.

The rearrangement uses TRBV30 and TRBJ2-7; 9 positions match TRBD1. Germline-derived CDR1 and CDR2 are GTSNPN and SVGIG (reference sequence). J gave up 3 bases and V 1 base, and 1 base lay outside the gene matches. This CDR3 region has 13 residues. The CDR3 nucleotides are TGTGCCTGGAGTGCGGGACAGGGCTACGAGCAGTACTTC. Its protein product is CAWSAGQGYEQYF.

This clone showed up just a few times. The chain uses TRBV30 and TRBJ2-7; 10 bases agree with TRBD1. Germline V lookup: CDR1 GTSNPN, CDR2 SVGIG (reference sequence). This CDR3 comprises 14 residues. Germline trimming cut 5 bases from V and 6 bases from J; bases unmatched to any gene: 10. The DNA for the CDR3 is TGTGCCTGGCATAAGGGACAGGGGAGAAGCGAGCAGTACTTC. As protein: CAWHKGQGRSEQYF.

This clone has only a few counts. The sample contains more than one DNA sequence encoding this CDR3. The V and J genes are TRBV30 and TRBJ1-5, with no clear D. CDR3 length: 13 residues. CDR1 and CDR2 (germline): GTSNPN, SVGIG (reference sequence). The V end lost 5 bases, the J end lost 0 bases, and 8 bases lay between the germline ends. The CDR3 DNA reads as TGTGCCTGGGATCGGGGTAGCAATCAGCCCCAGCATTTT. Protein sequence: CAWDRGSNQPQHF.

The chain carries TRBV29-1 and TRBJ2-1, with no clear D. The CDR3 covers 13 residues. Trimming took 6 bases from V and 5 from J, leaving 14 bases between them. Germline V lookup: CDR1 SQVTM, CDR2 ANQGSEA. The DNA for the CDR3 is TGCAGCGTCCTTACCGTGGCCAACAATGAGCAGTTCTTC. It is translated as CSVLTVANNEQFF.

There are a few counts of this clone. The chain couples TRBV5-4 to TRBJ2-7, with D hard to call. Trimming shortened V by 4 bases and J by 1 base, and 18 bases separated the two germline ends. From germline, CDR1 is SGHNT and CDR2 YYREEE (reference sequence). This CDR3 contains 16 residues. CDR3 protein: CASSPSTWTPSYEQYF. The CDR3 DNA sequence: TGTGCCAGCAGCCCTAGTACCTGGACGCCTTCCTACGAGCAGTACTTC.

The chain uses TRBV2 and TRBJ2-2; 7 nucleotides agree with TRBD2. Germline trimming cut 6 bases from V and 6 bases from J; bases unmatched to any gene: 4. The CDR3 length is 13 residues. The germline V gene encodes CDR1 SNHLY and CDR2 FYNNEI. CDR3 amino acids: CASRREGSGELFF. CDR3 in DNA: TGTGCCAGCAGGAGGGAGGGGTCCGGGGAGCTGTTTTTT.

Only a few counts were recorded for this clone. This chain uses TRBV10-1 with TRBJ1-1; D perhaps matches TRBD1 (5 bases). V shed 6 bases and J shed 1 base, with 9 bases lying between them. The CDR3 sequence is 13 residues long. Germline V gene lookup returns CDR1 WNHNN and CDR2 SYGVQD (reference sequence). The CDR3: CASRRTPNTEAFF. The CDR3 DNA reads TGCGCCAGCAGACGGACACCGAACACTGAAGCTTTCTTT.

This rearrangement joins TRBV9 to TRBJ2-3; 7 positions match TRBD1. Trimming took 3 bases from V and 0 from J; bases not matched to a gene: 13. This CDR3 region has 18 residues. Germline CDR1 is SGDLS and CDR2 is YYNGEE. The CDR3 protein is CASSGERRTGDSTDTQYF. CDR3 nucleotide sequence: TGTGCCAGCAGCGGCGAGCGGAGGACAGGCGATAGCACAGATACGCAGTATTTT.

This clone has a handful of counts. Relative to the germline gene, one junction end is altered; a read error may explain this. The V gene is TRBV7-2, the J gene TRBJ2-5, with D maybe TRBD2 (5 bases). Germline V lookup: CDR1 SGHTA, CDR2 FQGNSA. The CDR3 is 14 amino acids. The chain's CDR3 is CASSLVFRELPPHF. The CDR3 DNA is TGTGCCAGCAGCTTAGTGTTTAGGGAGCTGCCCCCTCACTTC.

The J gene is TRBJ1-5, the V gene TRBV9; D is unresolved. In germline, CDR1 is SGDLS, CDR2 YYNGEE. The ends were cut back, 0 bases at V and 3 bases at J, with 10 bases in the middle. The CDR3 totals 15 residues. The CDR3 region is CASSVGVGFNQPQHF. The CDR3 coding sequence is TGTGCCAGCAGCGTAGGGGTAGGGTTCAATCAGCCCCAGCATTTT.

This clone was counted only a few times. The V call is TRBV19, the J call TRBJ2-2; perhaps TRBD2 as D (6 bases). The CDR3 runs 14 residues. Trimming left V 6 bases short and J 0 bases short, with 8 bases between. Germline CDR1 and CDR2: LNHDA and SQIVND (reference sequence). Here the CDR3 reads CASRGLPNTGELFF. The CDR3 DNA reads as TGTGCCAGTAGGGGACTTCCGAACACCGGGGAGCTGTTTTTT.

The chain couples TRBV4-3 to TRBJ2-1; the D is unclear. The CDR3 is 13 amino acids. V dropped 4 bases and J dropped 6 bases, with 10 bases sitting between them. The germline V gene encodes CDR1 LGHNA and CDR2 YSLEER. The CDR3 spells CASSRSKPNEQFF. CDR3 bases: TGCGCCAGCAGCCGGTCGAAACCCAATGAGCAGTTCTTC.

As concerns this clone: Other DNA variants within this sample encode the same CDR3. This chain links TRBV7-3 with TRBJ2-7; D is ambiguous. The CDR3 is made up of 13 amino acids. V lost 5 bases and J lost 1, with 9 bases in between. Per the germline V gene, CDR1 is SGHTA and CDR2 is FQGTGA. DNA for the CDR3: TGTGCCAGCAGCCCCTCAGGATCCTACGAGCAGTACTTC. Protein product: CASSPSGSYEQYF.

The rearrangement joins TRBV20-1 to TRBJ2-7, with no clear D. Trimming stripped 5 bases from V and 5 bases from J, with 7 bases between. Germline V gene data show CDR1 as DFQATT and CDR2 as SNEGSKA (reference sequence). The CDR3 sequence is 10 residues long. In DNA form, the CDR3 reads TGCAGTGCTGGGCAGAACGAGCAGTACTTC. Amino acids: CSAGQNEQYF.

Notes on this clone: The same CDR3 can be traced to other DNA sequences in this sample. The chain couples TRBV30 to TRBJ2-7; D is tentatively TRBD1 or TRBD2 (5 bases each). CDR3 length equals 12 residues. Deletions cut 2 bases from V and 5 bases from J, with 10 bases between. The germline CDR1 and CDR2 sequences are GTSNPN and SVGIG (reference sequence). The CDR3 here is CAWSSGSHEQYF. CDR3 DNA: TGTGCCTGGAGTTCAGGGAGCCACGAGCAGTACTTC.

The chain couples TRBV21-1 to TRBJ2-7. TRBV21-1 is a pseudogene locus. The CDR3 runs to 16 residues. The CDR3 here is CASTQKGGRSWDEQYF. The CDR3 nucleotides are TGTGCCAGCACCCAAAAGGGGGGCCGCTCCTGGGACGAGCAGTACTTC.

This chain uses TRBV30 with TRBJ1-2; TRBD1 matches 11 bases. The germline V gene encodes CDR1 GTSNPN and CDR2 SVGIG (reference sequence). The V and J ends lost 7 bases and 6 bases, in that order; junction bases with no gene match: 4. This CDR3 has 12 residues. The CDR3 DNA follows: TGTGCCTCGGGACAGGGGGATGATGGCTACACCTTC. Translated: CASGQGDDGYTF. The whole variable domain, filled in from reference TRBV30 and TRBJ1-2, reads SQTIHQWPATLVQPVGSPLSLECTVEGTSNPNLYWYRQAAGRGLQLLFYSVGIGQISSEVPQNLSASRPQDRQFILSSKKLLLSDSGFYLCASGQGDDGYTFGSGTRLTVV.

The genes are TRBV7-2 and TRBJ2-7; D not certain. In germline, CDR1 is SGHTA, CDR2 FQGNSA. V dropped 5 bases and J dropped 3 bases, with 20 bases sitting between them. This CDR3 has 16 residues. As DNA, the CDR3 is TGTGCCAGCAGCAGGCAGAGCTCTATCCCAGTCTACGAGCAGTACTTC. This translates into CASSRQSSIPVYEQYF.

The sample holds a few counts of this clone. The J gene is TRBJ1-1, the V gene TRBV7-9; 8 bases match TRBD1. The CDR3 has 16 residues. Trimming at V came to 0 bases and at J to 0 bases, leaving 3 bases not matched to a gene. In germline, CDR1 is SEHNR, CDR2 FQNEAQ (reference sequence). The CDR3 protein is CASSLAPGQVNTEAFF. CDR3 in DNA: TGTGCCAGCAGCTTAGCACCGGGACAGGTGAACACTGAAGCTTTCTTT.

The rearrangement joins TRBV5-1 to TRBJ2-1; 10 nucleotides line up with TRBD2. V gave up 0 bases and J gave up 8 bases; unmatched junction bases: 11. CDR3 length: 17 residues. CDR1 SGHRS and CDR2 YFSETQ come from the germline V gene. CDR3 DNA sequence: TGCGCCAGCAGCTTGGAAGCTAGCGGGAGCCGGATCGATGAGCAGTTCTTC. Its translation: CASSLEASGSRIDEQFF. Complete variable domain (other parts from reference TRBV5-1 and TRBJ2-1): KAGVTQTPRYLIKTRGQQVTLSCSPISGHRSVSWYQQTPGQGLQFLFEYFSETQRNKGNFPGRFSGRQFSNSRSEMNVSTLELGDSALYLCASSLEASGSRIDEQFFGPGTRLTVL.

This clone was seen a few times. This chain links TRBV18 with TRBJ2-3; 9 bases fit TRBD2. Germline V CDR1 and CDR2: KGHSH, LQKENI. The CDR3 extends over 14 amino acids. The V gene end was trimmed by 3 bases and the J gene end by 5 bases; junction bases not matched to a gene: 3. The CDR3 DNA is TGTGCCAGCTCACCGAGGACTAGCGTAGATACGCAGTATTTT. Amino acid sequence: CASSPRTSVDTQYF.

V and J are TRBV28 and TRBJ2-6, with 11 bases matching TRBD1. The CDR3 has 18 amino acids. Germline V gene sequence: CDR1 MDHEN, CDR2 SYDVKM. Trimming took 5 bases from V and 4 from J; bases not matched to a gene: 10. CDR3 in DNA: TGTGCCAGCAGTGCCTCCGTGGACAGGGGGCAAGGGGCCAACGTCCTGACTTTC. Translation: CASSASVDRGQGANVLTF.

In its sample, this clone was seen a few times. Different DNA sequences within this sample yield the same CDR3. The rearrangement uses TRBV30 and TRBJ2-5; 10 nucleotides line up with TRBD2. CDR1 and CDR2 from the germline V gene are GTSNPN and SVGIG (reference sequence). J lost 3 bases, V lost 1 base, and 5 bases had no gene match. The CDR3 sequence is 15 residues long. CDR3 protein: CAWSGGLAGEETQYF. The CDR3, as DNA: TGTGCCTGGAGTGGGGGTCTAGCGGGAGAAGAGACCCAGTACTTC.